This T cell receptor beta chain was profiled in a study of T cells after yellow fever vaccination (dated by TCRdb to about 2019). The study in broad terms: Using CD3, CD45RA, CCR7 and CD95 staining, memory subsets (EM, EMRA, CM and Tscm) were sorted on a BD FACS Aria III. Libraries from fractions with low cell numbers were prepared with the SMART-Seq v4 Ultra Low Input RNA kit. To follow T-cell clones before and after primary and booster YFV17D yellow fever vaccination, bulk TCR alpha and beta repertoires were sequenced over time. Two healthy male donors, one aged 18 to 29 and one aged 30 to 40 years, made up the cohort. Blood was drawn at multiple timepoints before and after primary and secondary immunization, with bulk PBMC replicates and cell subsets isolated. Sorting of memory subsets took place on days 0, 15 and 45 and at 18 months after primary vaccination, as well as on days 0, 15 and 45 after the 30-year booster. What the research found in general, with its limitations: In the sorted memory subsets on day 0, nearly all of the vaccine-responding clonotypes fell below detection. Computational filtering was needed because FACS-sorted repertoires could contain abundant contaminating clonotypes from the bulk population. Only a couple of donors were included in the study, so the extent to which the findings can be generalized is limited. Compared with the primary T-cell response, the secondary T-cell response was faster but weaker, reaching its peak on day 5 rather than on day 15. A small share of clonotypes was detected in both CD4 and CD8 compartments, with the overlap likely arising from convergent recombination. Most clones expanded after primary vaccination were re-detected after the booster (96% of CD4 and around 88% of CD8), suggesting broad memory maintenance.

TCR cDNA was synthesized by 5'RACE template switching, through which a universal primer site and unique molecular identifiers were introduced. cDNA synthesis was primed from both the TCR alpha and TCR beta constant segments. Two PCR steps were used to amplify libraries, with sample barcodes and sequencing adapters being added in the second step. Sequencing of libraries was done on Illumina HiSeq 2500 (2x100 bp) or NovaSeq (2x150 bp). From the authors' description of their analysis: Demultiplexing of reads and collapsing into UMI consensus sequences were performed with MIGEC, and V(D)J alignment was carried out with MiXCR. Vaccine-responding clonotypes were defined with edgeR using replicate PBMC samples, requiring FDR below 0.01 and a log2 fold change above 5 up to day 15. Each bulk clonotype was labeled CD4 or CD8 based on which sequenced repertoire, CD4 or CD8, contained the clonotype at higher abundance. Clonotype frequencies in memory subsets were weighted by FACS-sorted cell numbers to estimate each clone's distribution across memory phenotypes. TCRdb trimmed the raw reads at Q25, called clones with MiXCR and kept productive beta chains. Each entry merges the rows of one CDR3 protein and shows their most common DNA and genes. TCRdb's processing, not the authors' own work, is the source of the V and J calls. The sample data list 9,500 to 15,000 distinct CDR3 sequences, and about 6% of these were observed just once. The ten biggest clones cover roughly 0.87% of the sample.

This specimen's treatment or condition label, interpreted: live attenuated yellow fever vaccine strain. A standard Ficoll-Paque protocol was used to isolate PBMCs from peripheral blood. RNA from sorted memory subsets was extracted with the RNeasy Micro Kit. As a fraction of the sample, this clonotype is medium-sized (0.01 to 0.1%). No base quality values were provided; no much bigger clone lies one nucleotide off. For CDR1 and CDR2, the germline V gene lists ENHRY and SYGVKD. CDR3 length: 14 amino acids, cysteine to phenylalanine. Of all the DNA, just the CDR3 is kept, 42 bases in frame from base 1. The V and J ends are trimmed by 6 bases and 8 bases, leaving 17 bases between them.

The sequence links TRBV10-3 to TRBJ2-1, with an unclear D gene assignment. The sequence derives from a man between 25 and 39 years old who received the YFV17D yellow fever vaccine. The sequences come from PBMCs, either bulk or a sorted T-cell subset (CD4+, CD8+, memory, or dextramer-sorted; not recorded which), collected on the day of the yellow fever booster vaccination. The DNA sequence is given as TGTGCCATCAGGGTTTCCGTTGGTATCTATGAGCAGTTCTTC. This translates into CAIRVSVGIYEQFF.